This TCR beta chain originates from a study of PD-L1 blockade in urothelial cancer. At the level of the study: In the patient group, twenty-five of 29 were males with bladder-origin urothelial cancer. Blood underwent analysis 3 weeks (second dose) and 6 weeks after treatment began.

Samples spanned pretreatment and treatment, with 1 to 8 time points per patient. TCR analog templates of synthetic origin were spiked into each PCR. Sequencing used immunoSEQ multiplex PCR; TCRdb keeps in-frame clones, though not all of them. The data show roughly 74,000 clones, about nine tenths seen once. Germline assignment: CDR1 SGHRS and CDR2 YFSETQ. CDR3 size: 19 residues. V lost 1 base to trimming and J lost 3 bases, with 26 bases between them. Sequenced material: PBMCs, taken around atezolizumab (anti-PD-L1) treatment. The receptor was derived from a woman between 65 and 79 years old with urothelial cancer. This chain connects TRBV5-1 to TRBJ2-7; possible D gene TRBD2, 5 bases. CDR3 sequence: CASSLSRTGPLTGRYEQYF. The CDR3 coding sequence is TGCGCCAGCAGCTTGTCAAGGACTGGACCCCTTACTGGTCGCTACGAGCAGTACTTC.